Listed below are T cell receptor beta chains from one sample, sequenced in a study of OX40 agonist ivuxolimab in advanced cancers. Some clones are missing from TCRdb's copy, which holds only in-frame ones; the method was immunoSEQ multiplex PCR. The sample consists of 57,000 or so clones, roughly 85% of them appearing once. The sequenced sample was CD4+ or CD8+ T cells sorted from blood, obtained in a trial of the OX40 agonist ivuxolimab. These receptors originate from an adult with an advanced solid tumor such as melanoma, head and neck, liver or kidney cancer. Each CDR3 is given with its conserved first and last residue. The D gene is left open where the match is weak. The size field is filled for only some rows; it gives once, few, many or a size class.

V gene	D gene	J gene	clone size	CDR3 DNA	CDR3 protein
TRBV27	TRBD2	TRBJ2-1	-	TGTGCCAGCAGTCCAGTAGCGGGAGGGTTCGGTGAGCAGTTCTTC	CASSPVAGGFGEQFF
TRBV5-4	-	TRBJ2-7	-	TGTGCCAGCAGCTTGAAGGGGTTATACGAGCAGTACTTC	CASSLKGLYEQYF
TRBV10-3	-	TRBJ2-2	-	TGTGCCATCAGGGCCCCGAACACCGGGGAGCTGTTTTTT	CAIRAPNTGELFF
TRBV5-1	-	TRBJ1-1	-	TGCGCCAGCAGCTTTACCGGGACAAAGGATGAAGCTTTCTTT	CASSFTGTKDEAFF
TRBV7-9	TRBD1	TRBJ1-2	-	TGTGCCAGCAGCTTTGGGACAGGGGATCGCGGCTACACCTTC	CASSFGTGDRGYTF
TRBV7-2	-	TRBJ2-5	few	TGTGCCAGCAGCGCCAGCGGTGGAGGGGAGACCCAGTACTTC	CASSASGGGETQYF
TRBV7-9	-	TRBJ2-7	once	TGTGCCAGCAGCCGACGTGGGACGGACATGAACGAGCAGTACTTC	CASSRRGTDMNEQYF
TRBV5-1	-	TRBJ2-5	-	TGCGCCAGCAGCTGGAGATCTGTGGCAGAAGAGACCCAGTACTTC	CASSWRSVAEETQYF
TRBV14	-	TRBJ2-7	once	TGTGCCAGCAGCCAAGATCGGGTAGAGCAGTACTTC	CASSQDRVEQYF
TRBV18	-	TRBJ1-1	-	TGTGCCAGCACCAAAGACAGGCCAGGCAACACTGAAGCTTTCTTT	CASTKDRPGNTEAFF
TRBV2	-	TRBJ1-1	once	TGTGCCAGCAGTGTAACAGGGTCCAAGAACACTGAAGCTTTCTTT	CASSVTGSKNTEAFF
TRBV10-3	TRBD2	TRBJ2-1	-	TGTGCCAGCCAGACTAGCGGGAGCTATGAGCAGTTCTTC	CASQTSGSYEQFF
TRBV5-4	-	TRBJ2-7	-	TGTGCCAGCAGCTCCCAGGTAGCGGCCGAGCAGTACTTC	CASSSQVAAEQYF
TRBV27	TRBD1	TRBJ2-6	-	TGTGCCAGCAGCCGTGCCCCCAGGGGGAGCTCTGGGGCCAACGTCCTGACTTTC	CASSRAPRGSSGANVLTF
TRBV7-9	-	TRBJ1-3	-	TGTGCCAGCAGCACACAGGGCCGCTCTGGAAACACCATATATTTT	CASSTQGRSGNTIYF
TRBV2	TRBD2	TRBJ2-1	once	TGTGCCAGCACCGGGGGGGACTCCTACAATGAGCAGTTCTTC	CASTGGDSYNEQFF
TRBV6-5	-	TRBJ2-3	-	TGTGCCAGCAGACACACTACAGATACGCAGTATTTT	CASRHTTDTQYF
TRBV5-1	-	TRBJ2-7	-	TGCGCCAGCAGCTTGGCCGGCGGATCTGACTACGAGCAGTACTTC	CASSLAGGSDYEQYF
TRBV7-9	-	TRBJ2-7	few	TGTGCCAGCAGCGCACTAGTCGTGGACTACGAGCAGTACTTC	CASSALVVDYEQYF
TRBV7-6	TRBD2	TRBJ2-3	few	TGTGCCAGCACCGTCAGCGGGAGCTTTTCAGATACGCAGTATTTT	CASTVSGSFSDTQYF
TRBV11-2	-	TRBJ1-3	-	TGTGCCAGCAGCTCATCGGTGGCAACAGGAAACACCATATATTTT	CASSSSVATGNTIYF
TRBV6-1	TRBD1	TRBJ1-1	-	TGTGCCAGCAGCGAATTCTATACCGGGACAGGGTTCGCTGAAGCTTTCTTT	CASSEFYTGTGFAEAFF
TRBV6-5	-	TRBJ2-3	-	TGTGCCAGCAGTTACGGGCAGGGTAGCACAGATACGCAGTATTTT	CASSYGQGSTDTQYF
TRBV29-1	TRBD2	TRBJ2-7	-	TGCAGCGTTGCAGGACTAGCGGGTACCTACGAGCAGTACTTC	CSVAGLAGTYEQYF
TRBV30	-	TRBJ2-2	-	TGTGCCTGGCCCCCAGGGAACACCGGGGAGCTGTTTTTT	CAWPPGNTGELFF
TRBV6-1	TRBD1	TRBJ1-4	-	TGTGCCAGCAGTGAAGGACAGGGATGGGCAACTAATGAAAAACTGTTTTTT	CASSEGQGWATNEKLFF
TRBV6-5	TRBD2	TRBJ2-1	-	TGTGCCAGCCAGGAGGCGGGGGGGTCCAATGAGCAGTTCTTC	CASQEAGGSNEQFF
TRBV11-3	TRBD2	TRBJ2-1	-	TGTGCCAGCAGCCTTAGCGGGCTCTACAATGAGCAGTTCTTC	CASSLSGLYNEQFF
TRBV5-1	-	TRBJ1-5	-	TGCGCCAGCAGCTTGCAGGGTCAAAGCAATCAGCCCCAGCATTTT	CASSLQGQSNQPQHF
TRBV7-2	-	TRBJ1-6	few	TGTGCCAGCAGCTCCGAAGGGGTTTCACCCCTCCACTTT	CASSSEGVSPLHF
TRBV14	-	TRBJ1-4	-	TGTGCCAGCAGCCAACTAAAGGGAGCAAAACTGTTTTTT	CASSQLKGAKLFF
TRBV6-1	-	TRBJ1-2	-	TGTGCCAGCAGTGAACCCGGGGGGTTCTATGGCTACACCTTC	CASSEPGGFYGYTF
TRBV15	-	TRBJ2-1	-	TGTGCCACCAGCAGAGCCCGACGGTCGGGCTCCAGGGAGCAGTTCTTC	CATSRARRSGSREQFF
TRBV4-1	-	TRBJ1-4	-	TGCGCCAGCAGCCGGACCGGACGGAGTCCTAATGAAAAACTGTTTTTT	CASSRTGRSPNEKLFF
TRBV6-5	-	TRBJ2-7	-	TGTGCCAGCAGTTTGGGGCGGGGTTCCTACGAGCAGTACTTC	CASSLGRGSYEQYF
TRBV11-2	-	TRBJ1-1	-	TGTGCCAGCAGCTTACTCTCTGAAGCTTTCTTT	CASSLLSEAFF
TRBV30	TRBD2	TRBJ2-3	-	TGTGCCTGGAGTATCCTAGCGGGAACGGTAGATACGCAGTATTTT	CAWSILAGTVDTQYF
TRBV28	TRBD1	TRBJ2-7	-	TGTGCCAGCAGCTATACAGGGGGCTCCTACGAGCAGTACTTC	CASSYTGGSYEQYF
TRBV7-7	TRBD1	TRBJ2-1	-	TGTGCTAGCAGCTCAGACAGGGGGATTTACAATGAGCAGTTCTTC	CASSSDRGIYNEQFF
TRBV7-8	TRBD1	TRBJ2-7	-	TGTGCCAGCAGCTTAGGACAGGGTAACGAGCAGTACTTC	CASSLGQGNEQYF
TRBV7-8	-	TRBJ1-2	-	TGTGCCAGCAGCCCGGACGTTTATATTGGCTACACCTTC	CASSPDVYIGYTF
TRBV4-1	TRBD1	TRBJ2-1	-	TGCGCCAGCAGCCAAGAAATCACAGGGGGAAACCCTGAGCAGTTCTTC	CASSQEITGGNPEQFF
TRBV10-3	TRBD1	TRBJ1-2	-	TGTGCCATCAGCGGGACAGGGGTCACCAACTATGGCTACACCTTC	CAISGTGVTNYGYTF
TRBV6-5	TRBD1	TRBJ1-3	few	TGTGCCAGCAGCCCCGAGACAGGGAAGGGAAACACCATATATTTT	CASSPETGKGNTIYF
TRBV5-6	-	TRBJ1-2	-	TGTGCCAGCAGCTTGGGAGGGGACTATGGCTACACCTTC	CASSLGGDYGYTF
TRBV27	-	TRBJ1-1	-	TGTGCCAGCAGTTTCACGCTGGGGGGGGTGAACACTGAAGCTTTCTTT	CASSFTLGGVNTEAFF
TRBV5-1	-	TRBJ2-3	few	TGCGCCAGCAGCCCATTAGCAGGGCCAGATACGCAGTATTTT	CASSPLAGPDTQYF
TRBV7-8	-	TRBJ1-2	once	TGTGCCAGCAGCCTGGGGGTTAATAACTATGGCTACACCTTC	CASSLGVNNYGYTF
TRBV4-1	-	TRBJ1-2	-	TGCGCCAGCAGCCAAGTTTCGTACGGAAGTGGAGTCTTC	CASSQVSYGSGVF
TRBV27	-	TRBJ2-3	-	TGTGCCAGCAGTTTAGTGAGCACAGATACGCAGTATTTT	CASSLVSTDTQYF
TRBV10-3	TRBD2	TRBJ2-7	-	TGTGCCATCAGTGGCTTCGGGAGGGCGCCCGAGCAGTACTTC	CAISGFGRAPEQYF
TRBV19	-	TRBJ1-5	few	TGTGCTAGTAAACCAATCCTCCGAGGGGGGCACGGAAGCAATCAGCCCCAGCATTTT	CASKPILRGGHGSNQPQHF
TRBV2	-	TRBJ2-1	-	TGTGCCAGCAGTGAAGAGGTATATGAGCAGTTCTTC	CASSEEVYEQFF